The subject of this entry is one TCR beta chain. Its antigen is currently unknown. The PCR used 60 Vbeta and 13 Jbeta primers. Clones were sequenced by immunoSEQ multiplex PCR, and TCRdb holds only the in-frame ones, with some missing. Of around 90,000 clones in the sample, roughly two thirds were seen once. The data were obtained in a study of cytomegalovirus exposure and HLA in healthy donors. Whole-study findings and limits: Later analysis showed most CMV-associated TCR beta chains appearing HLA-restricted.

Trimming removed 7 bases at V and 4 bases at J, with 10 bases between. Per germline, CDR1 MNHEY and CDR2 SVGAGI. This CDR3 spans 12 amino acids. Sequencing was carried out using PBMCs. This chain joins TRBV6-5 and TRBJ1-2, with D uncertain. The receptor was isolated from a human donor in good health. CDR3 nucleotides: TGTGCCAGCACCAACGGAGGCTATGGCTACACCTTC. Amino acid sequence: CASTNGGYGYTF.